This T cell receptor (beta chain) was captured in a study of shared clonotypes between healthy human individuals. The authors loaded around 220 ng DNA, about 30,000 T cell genomes, into sorted-subset replicate PCRs. This table comes from immunoSEQ multiplex PCR, and its TCRdb copy is limited to in-frame clones, with some not included. The table lists some 2,100,000 clones, around 93% of them singletons, with more than 1.5% in the top ten. This clone was recorded only once. Terminally differentiated effector memory CD45RA+ cells were excluded from the naive CD8 cells, which were CD45RO-negative and positively selected for CCR7. The germline V gene has CDR1 SGHTS and CDR2 YDEGEE. V was pared by 4 bases and J by 4 bases, with 7 bases of the junction left unmatched. The CDR3 runs 15 residues.

Sequencing was done on a sample of naive CD8+ T cells from PBMCs. The rearrangement joins TRBV5-8 to TRBJ2-5; 10 nucleotides agree with TRBD1. The sequence came from a young man in good health. Some clones in this sample may be carry-over from other donors' samples. The CDR3: CASSNIRDRGETQYF. The CDR3 DNA sequence: TGTGCCAGCAGCAATATACGGGACAGGGGAGAGACCCAGTACTTC.